This T cell receptor beta chain was captured in a study of blood T cell repertoires in COVID-19. For the study at large: Spain, Italy and the United States supplied samples that represented acute and convalescent COVID-19.

This clone came up once. Profiling relied on immunoSEQ multiplex PCR, and the TCRdb table lists in-frame clones only, not all of them. The data contain under 350,000 clones, more than 75% of them singletons. The length of the CDR3 is 16 residues. Germline V gene sequence: CDR1 MNHNY, CDR2 SVGAGI (reference sequence). V was pared by 7 bases and J by 7 bases, with 13 bases of the junction left unmatched. Sequenced material: PBMCs or T cells enriched from blood (not recorded which). The receptor comes from a man aged 25 to 40 who had recovered from COVID-19. The chain employs TRBV6-6 and TRBJ1-6; 7 positions match TRBD1. CDR3 in DNA: TGTGCCAGCAACCCCGACAGGGTGGCAGAAAATTCACCCCTCCACTTT. Translating gives CASNPDRVAENSPLHF.